The 11 T cell receptor beta chains given below trace back to one sample, sequenced in a study of breast tumors, draining lymph nodes, adjacent tissues. MiXCR, run by TCRdb on the multiplex PCR reads, gives a single entry per CDR3 protein. The top ten clones hold about a sixth of a sample with under 35,000 distinct CDR3 sequences, under 80% of them seen once. Material for sequencing was breast tumor tissue. The receptors here all came from a female donor with breast cancer. Some clones in this sample may be carry-over from other donors' samples.

V is TRBV7-9 and J is TRBJ1-1; D may be TRBD1 (5 bases). V lost 5 bases and J 1 base, leaving 11 bases between the germline ends. There are 14 residues in the CDR3. Germline lookup yields CDR1 SEHNR and CDR2 FQNEAQ (reference sequence). CDR3 in amino acids: CASSPGPENTEAFF. The CDR3 DNA sequence: TGTGCCAGCAGCCCGGGACCCGAGAACACTGAAGCTTTCTTT. The full variable domain, completed using reference TRBV7-9 and TRBJ1-1, is DTGVSQNPRHKITKRGQNVTFRCDPISEHNRLYWYRQTLGQGPEFLTYFQNEAQLEKSRLLSDRFSAERPKGSFSTLEIQRTEQGDSAMYLCASSPGPENTEAFFGQGTRLTVV.

The sample holds many counts of this clonotype. The chain carries TRBV19 and TRBJ2-3; 7 bases agree with TRBD1. The CDR3 has 15 amino acids. Trimming removed 5 bases from V and 6 bases from J; junction bases left unmatched: 11. Germline V gene data show CDR1 as LNHDA and CDR2 as SQIVND (reference sequence). The CDR3 coding sequence is TGTGCCAGTAGTTCCGGGACAGTGGCAGGTGATACGCAGTATTTT. Protein product: CASSSGTVAGDTQYF.

This clonotype showed up many times. The CDR3 spells CASSLTSTNTGELFF. The CDR3 DNA sequence: TGCGCCAGCAGCTTGACTAGCACGAACACCGGGGAGCTGTTTTTT. The chain links TRBV5-1 to TRBJ2-2, with a weak D call TRBD2 (6 bases). The length of the CDR3 is 15 residues. CDR1 is SGHRS and CDR2 is YFSETQ in the germline V gene. The V end was cut by 1 base, the J end by 0 bases, with 7 bases between.

The chain employs TRBV6-2 or TRBV6-3 and TRBJ1-5; D is possibly TRBD1 (6 bases). The V end lost 6 bases, the J end lost 6 bases, and 15 bases lay between the germline ends. Germline CDR1 and CDR2: MNHEY and SVGEGT. The CDR3 consists of 14 residues. The CDR3 reads CASRLGGSGQPQHF. As DNA, the CDR3 is TGTGCCAGCAGACTAGGGGGTTCGGGTCAGCCCCAGCATTTT.

The chain combines TRBV7-6 with TRBJ2-2, with D unclear. The CDR3 is 12 residues long. Germline CDR1 is SGHVS and CDR2 is FNYEAQ. The V gene lost 2 bases and the J gene lost 8 bases, with 6 bases spanning the gap. The DNA for the CDR3 is TGTGCCAGCAGCTTAATGAATGGGGAGCTGTTTTTT. As protein: CASSLMNGELFF.

The chain couples TRBV7-2 to TRBJ2-7, with TRBD2 matching over 7 bases. CDR3 size: 13 residues. CDR1 and CDR2 (germline): SGHTA, FQGNSA. V trimming: 5 bases; J trimming: 3 bases; junction bases outside the gene matches: 4. Here the CDR3 DNA reads TGTGCCAGCAGCCCCAGGGAGGGCTACGAGCAGTACTTC. This sequence encodes CASSPREGYEQYF.

The chain is built from TRBV6-5 and TRBJ1-5; D is perhaps TRBD1 (6 bases). The CDR3 totals 16 residues. V lost 4 bases, J lost 4 bases, and 17 bases lay in between. From germline, CDR1 is MNHEY and CDR2 SVGAGI. CDR3 DNA: TGTGCCAGCAGTTTATTTCCAGGGGAAGGGAATCAGCCCCAGCATTTT. It specifies CASSLFPGEGNQPQHF.

The chain has TRBV2 and TRBJ2-4; 13 nucleotides match TRBD2. In germline, CDR1 is SNHLY, CDR2 FYNNEI. With 5 bases clipped from V and 7 bases from J, the junction kept 8 bases outside the gene matches. The CDR3 spans 16 residues. CDR3 sequence: CASSWTSGSERNIQYF. In DNA, the CDR3 is TGTGCCAGCAGTTGGACTAGCGGGAGTGAGAGGAACATTCAGTACTTC.

This clonotype was counted at least ten times. V gene TRBV5-6 combines with J gene TRBJ1-5; 7 bases align to TRBD1. V lost 4 bases and J lost 5; bases outside the gene matches: 15. Germline V lookup: CDR1 SGHDT, CDR2 YYEEEE. This CDR3 has 17 residues. The CDR3: CASSRGQIIGGYQPQHF. The CDR3 DNA reads as TGTGCCAGCAGCAGGGGGCAGATAATAGGCGGCTATCAGCCCCAGCATTTT.

The V and J genes are TRBV20-1 and TRBJ2-3; TRBD1 matches 8 bases. The CDR3 sequence is 13 residues long. Unmatched junction bases numbered 2, after V lost 2 bases and J lost 4 bases. Germline V gene lookup returns CDR1 DFQATT and CDR2 SNEGSKA (reference sequence). This CDR3 is CSARPRGPDTQYF. Written as DNA, the CDR3 is TGCAGTGCTAGACCCAGGGGGCCAGATACGCAGTATTTT.

The chain has TRBV10-2 and TRBJ2-7; D is unclear. V was pared by 1 base and J by 5 bases, with 9 bases between. The CDR3 length is 13 residues. Per the germline V gene, CDR1 is WSHSY and CDR2 is SAAADI. The CDR3 DNA reads as TGCGCCAGCAGTGAGTTTCGGGTCGACGAGCAGTACTTC. As protein: CASSEFRVDEQYF.